These 31 T cell receptor beta chains originate from one sample sequenced in a study of T cell responses to AZD1222 COVID-19 vaccine. Using immunoSEQ multiplex PCR, the repertoire was profiled, and TCRdb retains in-frame clones only, with some absent. This sample has 130,000 or so clones; roughly nine tenths occur once, and the top ten carry about 4%. This material consisted of peripheral blood, taken 28 days after the second AZD1222 dose. These receptor sequences come from an adult who received the AZD1222 COVID-19 vaccine.

CDR3 nucleotide sequence: TGTGCCAGCAGCTTTGAGGGGCGAATACCCGGGGAGCTGTTTTTT. Translation gives CASSFEGRIPGELFF. The chain uses TRBV7-9 and TRBJ2-2, with D perhaps TRBD1 or TRBD2 (5 bases each). CDR1 and CDR2 (germline): SEHNR, FQNEAQ (reference sequence). V was clipped by 3 bases and J by 6 bases, with 14 bases between them. This CDR3 comprises 15 residues.

This chain uses TRBV6-2 or TRBV6-3 with TRBJ2-1; 8 nucleotides line up with TRBD2. This CDR3 contains 16 residues. Trimming removed 6 bases from V and 4 bases from J; junction bases left unmatched: 11. The germline V gene has CDR1 MNHEY and CDR2 SVGEGT. The CDR3 DNA sequence: TGTGCCAGCAGCCGACAAGACTTAGCGGGATACAATGAGCAGTTCTTC. Protein product: CASSRQDLAGYNEQFF.

The chain employs TRBV5-1 and TRBJ2-3; D perhaps matches TRBD2 (6 bases). Germline CDR1 and CDR2: SGHRS and YFSETQ. Between the trimmed V and J ends, which lost 7 bases and 4 bases, there was a span of 19 bases. The CDR3 runs 15 residues. The CDR3 sequence is CASAPFGLAPDTQYF. The CDR3 DNA sequence: TGCGCCAGCGCCCCGTTTGGCCTAGCGCCAGATACGCAGTATTTT.

The genes are TRBV25-1 and TRBJ2-1; the match to TRBD2 covers 10 bases. CDR3 length: 15 residues. Germline-derived CDR1 and CDR2 are MGHDK and SYGVNS. J lost 6 bases, V lost 5 bases, and 7 bases had no gene match. The CDR3 bases are TGTGCCAGCAGTCACCCGGGACTAGCGATCAATGAGCAGTTCTTC. Its protein is CASSHPGLAINEQFF.

The chain employs TRBV5-8 and TRBJ1-3; D is uncertain. CDR1 is SGHTS and CDR2 is YDEGEE in the germline V gene. The CDR3 length is 12 residues. Trimming pared 0 bases from V and 4 bases from J, leaving 2 bases between. The CDR3, as DNA: TGTGCCAGCAGCTTGGAAGGAAACACCATATATTTT. This codes for CASSLEGNTIYF.

This clone occurred once. The chain has TRBV5-6 and TRBJ2-7; TRBD1 or TRBD2 may be the D gene (7 bases each). Trimming took 0 bases from V and 4 from J, leaving 17 bases between them. This CDR3 is 16 amino acids long. The germline V gene has CDR1 SGHDT and CDR2 YYEEEE. The CDR3 region has the DNA TGTGCCAGCAGCTTGGTGGTCAGGGGGGGGTTTTACGAGCAGTACTTC. Translation gives CASSLVVRGGFYEQYF.

Comments on this clone: Other DNA sequences within the sample encode an identical CDR3. This chain links TRBV19 with TRBJ1-1, with no clear D. Germline V gene data show CDR1 as LNHDA and CDR2 as SQIVND (reference sequence). V dropped 5 bases and J dropped 1 base, with 14 bases sitting between them. This CDR3 is 15 amino acids long. CDR3 region: CASSSPESANTEAFF. Written as DNA, the CDR3 is TGTGCCAGTAGTTCCCCCGAGTCGGCGAACACTGAAGCTTTCTTT. Variable domain in full (rest from reference TRBV19 and TRBJ1-1): DGGITQSPKYLFRKEGQNVTLSCEQNLNHDAMYWYRQDPGQGLRLIYYSQIVNDFQKGDIAEGYSVSREKKESFPLTVTSAQKNPTAFYLCASSSPESANTEAFFGQGTRLTVV.

The V and J genes are TRBV5-4 and TRBJ1-1, with 9 bases that match TRBD1. CDR1 is SGHNT, CDR2 YYREEE, per germline (reference sequence). The CDR3 is made up of 15 amino acids. V dropped 3 bases and J dropped 5; count of bases not matched to a gene: 8. This CDR3 is CASSWRAGTGTEAFF. The CDR3 bases are TGTGCCAGCAGCTGGCGGGCCGGGACAGGGACTGAAGCTTTCTTT.

This chain joins TRBV7-9 and TRBJ2-7, with a tentative D call TRBD1 (6 bases). V was clipped by 3 bases and J by 9 bases, with 18 bases between them. Germline V gives CDR1 SEHNR, CDR2 FQNEAQ (reference sequence). The CDR3 runs to 14 residues. This CDR3 is CASSLSSGGVGQYF. In DNA form, the CDR3 reads TGTGCCAGCAGCTTGTCGTCTGGGGGCGTTGGGCAGTACTTC.

The chain carries TRBV5-5 and TRBJ1-2; maybe TRBD1 (5 bases). This CDR3 has 13 residues. Germline V gene data show CDR1 as SGHKS and CDR2 as YYEKEE (reference sequence). V lost 4 bases and J 8 bases, leaving 15 bases between the germline ends. CDR3 in DNA: TGTGCCAGCAGCCGTCCCGGGGCCGGGGGCTACACCTTC. This sequence encodes CASSRPGAGGYTF.

This clone was observed a few times. The J gene is TRBJ1-4, the V gene TRBV13, with a possible D match to TRBD1 (5 bases). This CDR3 contains 14 residues. V was shortened by 3 bases and J by 3 bases, with 8 bases between the two germline ends. Germline V gene data show CDR1 as PRHDT and CDR2 as FYEKMQ (reference sequence). The DNA of the CDR3 is TGTGCCAGCAGCTTCGGACACGCTAATGAAAAACTGTTTTTT. Encoded protein: CASSFGHANEKLFF.

A word on this clone: Germline is not matched at one junction end, which may reflect a read error. The V and J genes are TRBV7-7 and TRBJ2-1; tentative D call: TRBD2 (6 bases). The CDR3 has 15 residues. CDR1 and CDR2 from the germline V gene are SSHAT and FNYEAQ (reference sequence). CDR3 sequence reads: CASSLLAGSYNEQFF. The DNA for the CDR3 is TGTGCTAGCAGCTTACTAGCTGGGTCCTACAATGAGCAGTTCTTC.

This sequence joins TRBV6-1 and TRBJ1-5, with no clear D. The V gene lost 1 base and the J gene lost 0 bases, with 7 bases spanning the gap. This CDR3 region has 15 residues. CDR1 MNHNS and CDR2 SASEGT come from the germline V gene. Here the CDR3 reads CASSEGGYSNQPQHF. The CDR3 region has the DNA TGTGCCAGCAGTGAAGGAGGTTATAGCAATCAGCCCCAGCATTTT.

This clone showed up just once. V usage is TRBV20-1 and J usage is TRBJ2-5; either TRBD1 or TRBD2 may fit D (5 bases each). Trimming cost V 3 bases and J 2 bases, with 13 bases left between them. The CDR3 contains 14 residues. CDR1 is DFQATT and CDR2 is SNEGSKA in the germline V gene (reference sequence). The CDR3: CSASTGTAQETQYF. For the CDR3, the DNA is TGCAGTGCTAGTACTGGGACGGCTCAAGAGACCCAGTACTTC.

This chain links TRBV4-2 with TRBJ2-1, with 9 bases identical to TRBD1. The J segment lost 5 bases and the V segment lost 4 bases, leaving 6 bases of the junction unmatched. There are 15 residues in the CDR3. CDR1 and CDR2 from the germline V gene are LGHNA and YNFKEQ. CDR3 nucleotide sequence: TGTGCCAGCAGCCCAACCGGGACAGGGCACAATGAGCAGTTCTTC. This gives the protein CASSPTGTGHNEQFF.

This rearrangement joins TRBV19 to TRBJ1-5; D gene ambiguous. The CDR3 is 15 amino acids. V shed 2 bases and J shed 0 bases, with 8 bases lying between them. Germline V CDR1 and CDR2: LNHDA, SQIVND (reference sequence). The CDR3, as DNA: TGTGCCAGTAGTATAATGAGGCTTAGCAATCAGCCCCAGCATTTT. Translated, it gives CASSIMRLSNQPQHF.

This chain connects TRBV6-5 to TRBJ2-5, with a weak D call TRBD1 (6 bases). The V gene's germline CDR1 is MNHEY and CDR2 SVGAGI. The CDR3 runs to 13 residues. Trimming left V 10 bases short and J 2 bases short, with 14 bases between. The CDR3 region has the DNA TGTGCCACAAACGGACAGACACAAGAGACCCAGTACTTC. The encoded protein is CATNGQTQETQYF.

V gene TRBV30 combines with J gene TRBJ1-1, with D possibly matching TRBD1 (5 bases). Looked up from germline, CDR1 is GTSNPN and CDR2 is SVGIG (reference sequence). The germline V and J ends were trimmed by 8 bases and 5 bases, with 18 bases remaining between them. The CDR3 sequence is 13 residues long. CDR3 coding DNA: TGTGCCCGGGGCCCGGGTTCGGGGACTGAAGCTTTCTTT. Its translation is CARGPGSGTEAFF.

CDR3 sequence (DNA): TGCGCCAGCAGTTCTTCCGGGACGTATGGCTACACCTTC. It codes for CASSSSGTYGYTF. This chain connects TRBV5-1 to TRBJ1-2; perhaps TRBD1 as D (5 bases). CDR3 size: 13 residues. Germline V gives CDR1 SGHRS, CDR2 YFSETQ. V was cut by 5 bases and J by 5 bases, with 13 bases left in between.

The chain is built from TRBV27 and TRBJ2-4, with D uncertain. Between the trimmed V and J ends, which lost 4 bases and 1 base, there was a span of 11 bases. Germline V gives CDR1 MNHEY, CDR2 SMNVEV (reference sequence). There are 15 residues in the CDR3. In DNA, the CDR3 is TGTGCCAGCAGTTCGATAGGGATGGCCAAAAACATTCAGTACTTC. Its translation is CASSSIGMAKNIQYF.

This chain joins TRBV11-3 and TRBJ2-3, with D unresolved. Germline V gives CDR1 SGHNT, CDR2 YENEEA. Trimming shortened V by 0 bases and J by 3 bases, and 13 bases separated the two germline ends. The CDR3 runs to 16 residues. The CDR3 nucleotides are TGTGCCAGCAGCTTAGAGCCTACTATGGATACAGATACGCAGTATTTT. It specifies CASSLEPTMDTDTQYF.

J is TRBJ2-5 and V is TRBV7-2, with TRBD1 matching over 9 bases. The CDR3 is 16 residues long. The J segment lost 2 bases and the V segment lost 1 base, leaving 5 bases of the junction unmatched. The V gene's germline CDR1 is SGHTA and CDR2 FQGNSA. CDR3 DNA: TGTGCCAGCAGCTTAGGTGTCGGACAGGGGCAAGAGACCCAGTACTTC. Translating gives CASSLGVGQGQETQYF.

The rearrangement uses TRBV4-3 and TRBJ1-2; 7 bases map to TRBD1. CDR1 is LGHNA and CDR2 is YSLEER in the germline V gene. The CDR3 is 16 residues long. Germline trimming cut 0 bases from V and 4 bases from J; bases unmatched to any gene: 8. The CDR3 nucleotides read TGCGCCAGCAGCCAAGAGCCCGGACAGGATAGCTATGGCTACACCTTC. This sequence encodes CASSQEPGQDSYGYTF.

V usage is TRBV5-4 and J usage is TRBJ2-3; TRBD2 might be the D (6 bases). This CDR3 comprises 14 residues. Germline-derived CDR1 and CDR2 are SGHNT and YYREEE (reference sequence). V was pared by 9 bases and J by 0 bases, with 14 bases between. In nucleotides, the CDR3 is TGTGCCACTTTGCGGGGTCTTAGCACAGATACGCAGTATTTT. It is translated as CATLRGLSTDTQYF.

This chain joins TRBV20-1 and TRBJ2-7; 7 bases align to TRBD2. With V trimmed by 3 bases and J by 1 base, 6 bases remained unmatched. This CDR3 region has 14 residues. CDR1 and CDR2 from the germline V gene are DFQATT and SNEGSKA (reference sequence). The CDR3 region has the DNA TGCAGTGCTAGTCAGCCAGCGGGGTCCTACGAGCAGTACTTC. Protein product: CSASQPAGSYEQYF.

This sequence joins TRBV5-1 and TRBJ2-3; TRBD1 matches 8 bases. V was pared by 0 bases and J by 6 bases, with 6 bases of the junction left unmatched. CDR1 is SGHRS, CDR2 YFSETQ, per germline. CDR3 length: 15 residues. The CDR3 here is CASSLVGQGSDTQYF. For the CDR3, the DNA is TGCGCCAGCAGCTTGGTCGGACAGGGATCGGATACGCAGTATTTT.

This clone was detected once. V usage is TRBV7-2 and J usage is TRBJ1-2; the D gene is possibly TRBD1 (5 bases). Germline V lookup: CDR1 SGHTA, CDR2 FQGNSA. The germline V and J ends were trimmed by 1 base and 1 base, with 10 bases remaining between them. This CDR3 is 15 amino acids long. CDR3 sequence reads: CASSLGQGSNYGYTF. The CDR3 region has the DNA TGTGCCAGCAGCTTAGGGCAGGGTAGTAACTATGGCTACACCTTC.

CDR3 bases: TGTGCCAGCAGTGACCGGACAGGGGGATACGAGCAGTACTTC. Its protein product is CASSDRTGGYEQYF. The V and J genes are TRBV25-1 and TRBJ2-7; 10 nucleotides align to TRBD1. The CDR3 is 14 amino acids. Germline CDR1 and CDR2: MGHDK and SYGVNS. The V and J ends lost 3 bases and 4 bases, in that order; junction bases with no gene match: 3.

This rearrangement joins TRBV5-1 to TRBJ2-1; 10 bases agree with TRBD2. Losses at the gene ends were 4 bases for V and 5 bases for J; bases not matched to a gene: 15. Germline CDR1 reads SGHRS; CDR2 reads YFSETQ. The CDR3 spans 18 residues. CDR3 bases: TGCGCCAGCAGCCCCCGGCCCTCTAGCGGGGGTCACAACAATGAGCAGTTCTTC. Amino acids: CASSPRPSSGGHNNEQFF.

The V call is TRBV6-5, the J call TRBJ2-7, with D unclear. The V and J ends lost 2 bases and 2 bases respectively, with 10 bases between them. The CDR3 runs 14 residues. In germline, CDR1 is MNHEY, CDR2 SVGAGI. This CDR3 reads CASSYGPNAYEQYF. CDR3 bases: TGTGCCAGCAGTTACGGCCCGAACGCCTACGAGCAGTACTTC.

This rearrangement joins TRBV3-1 (or the pseudogene TRBV3-2) to TRBJ1-6; D is perhaps TRBD1 (6 bases). CDR1 and CDR2 from the germline V gene are LGHDT and YNNKEL (reference sequence). V lost 2 bases and J lost 7, with 12 bases in between. The CDR3 runs 15 residues. Written as DNA, the CDR3 is TGTGCCAGCAGCCAATCCCACAGGGCGAATTCACCCCTCCACTTT. It codes for CASSQSHRANSPLHF.